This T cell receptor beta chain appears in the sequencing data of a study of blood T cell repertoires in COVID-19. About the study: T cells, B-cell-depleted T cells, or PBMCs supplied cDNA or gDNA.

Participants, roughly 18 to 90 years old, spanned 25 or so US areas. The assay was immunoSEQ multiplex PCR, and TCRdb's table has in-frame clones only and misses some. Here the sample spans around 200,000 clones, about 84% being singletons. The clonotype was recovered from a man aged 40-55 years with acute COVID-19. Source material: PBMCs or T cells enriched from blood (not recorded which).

CDR3 in amino acids: CSAGDSFQETQYF. CDR3 coding DNA: TGCAGCGCGGGGGACAGCTTTCAAGAGACCCAGTACTTC. This chain uses TRBV29-1 with TRBJ2-5; D may be TRBD1 (7 bases). Germline-derived CDR1 and CDR2 are SQVTM and ANQGSEA. Deletions cut 7 bases from V and 2 bases from J, with 14 bases between. The CDR3 consists of 13 residues.